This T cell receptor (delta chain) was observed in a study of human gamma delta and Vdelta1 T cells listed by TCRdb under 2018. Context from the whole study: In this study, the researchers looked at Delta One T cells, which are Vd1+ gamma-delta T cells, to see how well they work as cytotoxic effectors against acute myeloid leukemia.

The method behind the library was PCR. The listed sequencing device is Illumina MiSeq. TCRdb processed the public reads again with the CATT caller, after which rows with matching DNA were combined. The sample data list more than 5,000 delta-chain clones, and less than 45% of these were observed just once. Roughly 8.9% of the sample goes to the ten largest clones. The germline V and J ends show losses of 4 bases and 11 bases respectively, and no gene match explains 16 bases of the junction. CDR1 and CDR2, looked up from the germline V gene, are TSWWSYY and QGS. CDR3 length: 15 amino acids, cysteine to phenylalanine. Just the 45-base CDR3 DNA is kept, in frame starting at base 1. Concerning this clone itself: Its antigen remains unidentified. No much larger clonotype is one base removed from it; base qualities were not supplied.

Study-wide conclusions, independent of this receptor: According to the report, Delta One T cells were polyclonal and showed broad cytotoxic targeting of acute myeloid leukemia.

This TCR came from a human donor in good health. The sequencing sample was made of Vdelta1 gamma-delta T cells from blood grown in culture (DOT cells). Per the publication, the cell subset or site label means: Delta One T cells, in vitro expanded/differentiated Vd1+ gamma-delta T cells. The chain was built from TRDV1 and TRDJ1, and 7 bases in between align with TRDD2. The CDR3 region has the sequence CALGARPVLPIRLIF. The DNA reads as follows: TGTGCTCTTGGGGCACGACCCGTACTTCCTATAAGGCTCATCTTT.